This T cell receptor beta chain derives from a study of blood T cells in healthy people across ages. Study-wide results and caveats: Unsorted PBMCs prevented conclusive naive versus antigen-experienced comparison.

A second PCR of roughly 7 to 11 cycles used a sample-barcoded 5' primer and a J-beta primer mix. TCRdb re-derived calls from the 5' RACE reads in MiXCR, one entry per CDR3 protein. Found here are 1 million to 1.2 million distinct CDR3 sequences, more than 30% of them singletons; the top ten hold around 13%. On this clonotype: Its target is unknown.

The ends lost 1 base at V and 1 base at J; junction bases unmatched: 2. This CDR3 is built from 16 residues. From germline, CDR1 is MNHEY and CDR2 SVGAGI. The receptor comes from a man younger than 30 in good health. What was sequenced was blood. This chain joins TRBV6-5 and TRBJ2-1; TRBD1 matches 9 bases. This chain's CDR3 is CASSYYGTGSYNEQFF. The CDR3 DNA reads as TGTGCCAGCAGTTACTACGGGACAGGGTCCTACAATGAGCAGTTCTTC.